Listed below are T cell receptor beta chains from one sample, sequenced in a study of T cells in Graves' hyperthyroidism and ophthalmopathy. A single record per CDR3 protein comes from TCRdb applying MiXCR to the multiplex PCR reads. The sample includes approximately 260,000 distinct CDR3 sequences, 15% seen only once; the top ten take 30% to 35%. Sequenced input: blood. These receptors came from a woman aged 50 to 60 with Graves' hyperthyroidism that later progressed to Graves' ophthalmopathy. Each CDR3 is given with its conserved first and last residue. A D gene is named only where the DNA matches it firmly. Some rows have no size entry. The others give once, few or many, or a class for an expanded clone.

clone size: many; D gene: TRBD1; V gene: TRBV24-1; J gene: TRBJ2-7; CDR3 DNA: TGTGCCACCAGTCCGGGACAGTCCTACGAGCAGTACTTC; CDR3 protein: CATSPGQSYEQYF
clone size: many; D gene: -; V gene: TRBV5-1; J gene: TRBJ2-5; CDR3 DNA: TGCGCCAGCAGCTTGGAGGGGACAGAGACCCAGTACTTC; CDR3 protein: CASSLEGTETQYF
clone size: many; D gene: -; V gene: TRBV18; J gene: TRBJ2-7; CDR3 DNA: TGTGCCAGCTCACTAACGAAAGGAAGCTCCTACGAGCAGTACTTC; CDR3 protein: CASSLTKGSSYEQYF
clone size: many; D gene: -; V gene: TRBV28; J gene: TRBJ2-2; CDR3 DNA: TGTGCCAGCAGTTTAGGGCAGCTGAACACCGGGGAGCTGTTTTTT; CDR3 protein: CASSLGQLNTGELFF
clone size: -; D gene: -; V gene: TRBV5-4; J gene: TRBJ1-2; CDR3 DNA: TGTGCCAGCAGCAGGGACGGGGACTATGGCTACACCTTC; CDR3 protein: CASSRDGDYGYTF
clone size: few; D gene: -; V gene: TRBV6-1; J gene: TRBJ2-3; CDR3 DNA: TGTGCCAGCAGGGGGGACGGGTGGAGCACTGATACGCAGTATTTT; CDR3 protein: CASRGDGWSTDTQYF
clone size: -; D gene: TRBD1; V gene: TRBV7-6; J gene: TRBJ2-7; CDR3 DNA: TGTGCCAGCAGCTTGGGCCCGGGACAGGATTACGAGCAGTACTTC; CDR3 protein: CASSLGPGQDYEQYF
clone size: many; D gene: -; V gene: TRBV20-1; J gene: TRBJ1-3; CDR3 DNA: TGCAGTGCTAGTGCTCGCTCTGGAAACACCATATATTTT; CDR3 protein: CSASARSGNTIYF
clone size: many; D gene: -; V gene: TRBV9; J gene: TRBJ1-6; CDR3 DNA: TGTGCCAGCAGCGTAGGGACAGCTAATTCACCCCTCCACTTT; CDR3 protein: CASSVGTANSPLHF
clone size: many; D gene: -; V gene: TRBV18; J gene: TRBJ2-7; CDR3 DNA: TGTGCCAGCTCACCAGTTAGCGCCTCCTACGAGCAGTACTTC; CDR3 protein: CASSPVSASYEQYF